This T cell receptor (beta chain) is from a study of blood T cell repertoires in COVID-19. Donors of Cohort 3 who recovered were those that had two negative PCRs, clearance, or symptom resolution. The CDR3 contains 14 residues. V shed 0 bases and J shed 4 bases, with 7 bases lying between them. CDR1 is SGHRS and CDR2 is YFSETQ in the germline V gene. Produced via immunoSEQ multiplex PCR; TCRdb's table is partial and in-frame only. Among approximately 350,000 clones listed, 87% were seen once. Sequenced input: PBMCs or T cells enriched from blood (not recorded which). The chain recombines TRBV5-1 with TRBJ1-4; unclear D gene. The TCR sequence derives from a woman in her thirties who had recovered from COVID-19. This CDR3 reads CASSLGSYNEKLFF. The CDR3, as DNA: TGCGCCAGCAGCTTGGGGAGTTATAATGAAAAACTGTTTTTT.